This T cell receptor beta chain was captured in a study of T cell responses to AZD1222 COVID-19 vaccine. Study-wide results and limits: In the spike-specific TCR repertoire, nearly half reportedly target unmutated variant regions. Possibly, clonal diversity was underestimated; donors were largely white British and included more females.

Repertoires were generated with immunoSEQ multiplex PCR, while TCRdb's copy carries only in-frame clones and drops some. The sample records 90,000 to 120,000 clones, roughly nine tenths being singletons. Germline-derived CDR1 and CDR2 are SGHDN and FVKESK. Trimming took off 1 base at V and 4 bases at J, with 11 bases between the two ends. CDR3 length: 14 amino acids. Concerning this clone: Antigen: not known.

The sample was peripheral blood, taken 28 days after the second AZD1222 dose. This sequence was found in an adult who received the AZD1222 COVID-19 vaccine. The rearrangement links TRBV14 to TRBJ2-7; D call uncertain. The CDR3 is CASSQALGIYEQYF. CDR3 bases: TGTGCCAGCAGCCAAGCGTTAGGAATTTACGAGCAGTACTTC.